A single sample is the source of the 17 T cell receptor beta chains below, sequenced in a study of identical twins. TCRdb re-analysed the 5' RACE reads in MiXCR, keeping a single row per CDR3 protein. In the table there are 1.5 million to 2 million distinct CDR3 sequences, less than 40% of which are singletons. Sequenced sample: cord blood. All receptors derive from a newborn girl in good health.

The chain joins TRBV20-1 to TRBJ2-3; D might be TRBD2 (6 bases). There are 12 residues in the CDR3. Trimming took 6 bases from V and 2 from J, leaving 9 bases between them. CDR1 is DFQATT, CDR2 SNEGSKA, per germline (reference sequence). For the CDR3, the DNA is TGCAGTGCCAGGACTACCACAGATACGCAGTATTTT. Encoded protein: CSARTTTDTQYF.

The rearrangement links TRBV10-3 to TRBJ2-1, with 14 positions matching TRBD2. This CDR3 has 16 residues. Germline loops: CDR1 ENHRY, CDR2 SYGVKD. V gave up 4 bases and J gave up 5 bases; unmatched junction bases: 4. CDR3 nucleotides: TGTGCCATCAGTGGACTAGCGGGAGGGCCAAACAATGAGCAGTTCTTC. It translates to CAISGLAGGPNNEQFF.

This clonotype was seen at least ten times. Written as DNA, the CDR3 is TGTGCCAGCAGTTTACGGGTTGTACCGCCTCGGGAGACCCAGTACTTC. This encodes CASSLRVVPPRETQYF. The chain recombines TRBV28 with TRBJ2-7; D gene uncertain. The J call may be wrong; the DNA end is better matched by TRBJ2-5. The CDR3 is made up of 16 amino acids. The germline gives CDR1 MDHEN, CDR2 SYDVKM.

About this clonotype: This may stem from a read error, because a much larger clone lies one nucleotide away. The rearrangement joins TRBV5-1 to TRBJ1-1, with TRBD1 identical over 12 bases. Germline values: CDR1 SGHRS, CDR2 YFSETQ. CDR3 length: 15 residues. V lost 4 bases and J lost 1; bases outside the gene matches: 2. The CDR3 DNA reads TGCGCCAGCAGCGTGGGACAGGGGGCGAACACTGAAGCTTTCTTT. Its protein product is CASSVGQGANTEAFF.

The chain has TRBV6-1 and TRBJ2-1, with 11 bases that match TRBD2. This CDR3 comprises 17 residues. Unmatched junction bases numbered 13, after V lost 5 bases and J lost 7 bases. Germline values: CDR1 MNHNS, CDR2 SASEGT. In DNA, the CDR3 is TGTGCCAGCAGTCCCGGGACTAGCGGAGGAATTCGAAATGAGCAGTTCTTC. Its protein product is CASSPGTSGGIRNEQFF.

V gene TRBV12-3 or TRBV12-4 combines with J gene TRBJ2-5; weak D call: TRBD2 (6 bases). The germline V and J ends were trimmed by 2 bases and 4 bases, with 14 bases remaining between them. The CDR3 totals 15 residues. This CDR3 is CASSLFLARVETQYF. The CDR3 bases are TGTGCCAGCAGTTTATTCCTAGCGAGGGTAGAGACCCAGTACTTC.

This chain uses TRBV10-3 with TRBJ1-4, with D maybe TRBD1 (5 bases). Germline V gene sequence: CDR1 ENHRY, CDR2 SYGVKD. Trimming took off 3 bases at V and 10 bases at J, with 18 bases between the two ends. The CDR3 has 15 amino acids. The chain's CDR3 is CAISEEGQGWGKLFF. The CDR3 DNA sequence: TGTGCCATCAGTGAAGAGGGTCAGGGTTGGGGAAAACTGTTTTTT.

This clonotype was seen ten or more times. The rearrangement joins TRBV6-6 to TRBJ2-7; 7 positions agree with TRBD1. The CDR3 has 13 residues. The V gene end was trimmed by 7 bases and the J gene end by 4 bases; junction bases not matched to a gene: 7. The germline gives CDR1 MNHNY, CDR2 SVGAGI (reference sequence). Here the CDR3 DNA reads TGTGCCAGCAATTTCGGACAGGAGTACGAGCAGTACTTC. Translation gives CASNFGQEYEQYF.

This clonotype was detected a few times. The chain combines TRBV12-3 or TRBV12-4 with TRBJ1-1; 10 bases are a match to TRBD1. V was clipped by 6 bases and J by 5 bases; unmatched bases: 12. CDR3 length equals 16 residues. CDR3 sequence: CASSSRQGARGTEAFF. The CDR3 nucleotides are TGTGCCAGCAGCTCGAGACAGGGGGCGAGAGGAACTGAAGCTTTCTTT.

The table lists this clonotype with a few counts. The chain uses TRBV5-6 and TRBJ2-1; 9 bases are shared with TRBD1. The CDR3 length is 18 residues. J lost 4 bases, V lost 5 bases, and 16 bases had no gene match. CDR1 and CDR2 (germline): SGHDT, YYEEEE. The CDR3 loop is CASRWTVARQGGYNEQFF. Written as DNA, the CDR3 is TGTGCCAGCAGGTGGACAGTGGCAAGACAGGGGGGTTACAATGAGCAGTTCTTC.

The rearrangement links TRBV7-9 to TRBJ1-3; tentatively, D is TRBD1 (5 bases). The CDR3 loop spans 17 amino acids. The germline CDR1 and CDR2 sequences are SEHNR and FQNEAQ (reference sequence). V gave up 3 bases and J gave up 0 bases, with 15 bases separating them. CDR3: CASSLDGTPRSGNTIYF. In DNA form, the CDR3 reads TGTGCCAGCAGCTTGGACGGGACTCCTCGCTCTGGAAACACCATATATTTT.

This sequence joins TRBV5-1 and TRBJ2-3; no definite D call. CDR3 size: 15 residues. V lost 4 bases and J 2 bases, leaving 14 bases between the germline ends. Germline CDR1 is SGHRS and CDR2 is YFSETQ. The CDR3 DNA reads as TGCGCCAGCAGCCCCCGGACGGTCAACACAGATACGCAGTATTTT. Its protein is CASSPRTVNTDTQYF. Variable domain in full (rest from reference TRBV5-1 and TRBJ2-3): KAGVTQTPRYLIKTRGQQVTLSCSPISGHRSVSWYQQTPGQGLQFLFEYFSETQRNKGNFPGRFSGRQFSNSRSEMNVSTLELGDSALYLCASSPRTVNTDTQYFGPGTRLTVL.

The rearrangement joins TRBV6-5 to TRBJ2-1; TRBD2 is a possible D gene (6 bases). CDR1 and CDR2 from the germline V gene are MNHEY and SVGAGI. The V end lost 2 bases, the J end lost 1 base, and 9 bases lay between the germline ends. The CDR3 runs 15 residues. CDR3 in amino acids: CASSYGRPSYNEQFF. The DNA of the CDR3 is TGTGCCAGCAGTTACGGGAGGCCGTCCTACAATGAGCAGTTCTTC.

This chain connects TRBV24-1 to TRBJ2-3, with a weak D call TRBD1 (5 bases). V was cut by 6 bases and J by 4 bases, with 10 bases left in between. This CDR3 region has 13 residues. CDR1 KGHDR and CDR2 SFDVKD come from the germline V gene. Here the CDR3 reads CATSPGSSDTQYF. In DNA, the CDR3 is TGTGCCACCAGTCCAGGGTCCTCAGATACGCAGTATTTT.

V gene TRBV10-3 combines with J gene TRBJ2-7, with 8 bases aligning to TRBD2. This CDR3 has 14 residues. Germline V gene sequence: CDR1 ENHRY, CDR2 SYGVKD. V was pared by 6 bases and J by 3 bases, with 7 bases of the junction left unmatched. CDR3 region: CAIRSRGGYYEQYF. CDR3 coding DNA: TGTGCCATCAGGTCACGGGGGGGTTACTACGAGCAGTACTTC.

The table lists this clonotype with a few counts. The chain links TRBV21-1 to TRBJ2-1; whether TRBD2, the table's D call, matches the DNA was not checked. TRBV21-1 is reported as a pseudogene. The CDR3 runs to 20 residues. CDR3 region: CASSTRRAAALAGESNEQFF. CDR3 sequence (DNA): TGTGCCAGCAGCACGCGACGGGCAGCCGCTCTAGCGGGAGAATCCAATGAGCAGTTCTTC.

The chain has TRBV5-1 and TRBJ2-6; D is possibly TRBD1 or TRBD2 (5 bases each). Trimming pared 4 bases from V and 2 bases from J, leaving 13 bases between. The CDR3 length is 16 residues. The V gene's germline CDR1 is SGHRS and CDR2 YFSETQ. This CDR3 is CASSQDMGAGANVLTF. CDR3 in DNA: TGCGCCAGCAGCCAAGACATGGGGGCTGGGGCCAACGTCCTGACTTTC. The complete variable domain, with remaining parts taken from reference TRBV5-1 and TRBJ2-6, reads KAGVTQTPRYLIKTRGQQVTLSCSPISGHRSVSWYQQTPGQGLQFLFEYFSETQRNKGNFPGRFSGRQFSNSRSEMNVSTLELGDSALYLCASSQDMGAGANVLTFGAGSRLTVL.